The 12 T cell receptor beta chains listed next were all sequenced from one sample in a study of beta chain features in type 1 diabetes. The study, taken as a whole, reports: Shorter TCRB CDR3s, moderately but significantly so, marked every one of the four CD4+ subsets in Type 1 diabetes patients.

Investigators reverse transcribed all isolated RNA, so they sequenced expressed TCRB transcripts. The data were produced by immunoSEQ multiplex PCR, yet TCRdb's version contains in-frame clones alone and is incomplete. Counted here are hundreds of thousands of clones, approximately 16% occurring once; the ten biggest clones make up roughly 0.015%. These receptors' targets are unknown. The sequencing sample was made of naive CD4+ T cells from blood. These receptors were taken from a man younger than 35 with type 1 diabetes.

The V and J genes are TRBV7-9 and TRBJ2-3; D possibly corresponds to TRBD2 (5 bases). Per germline, CDR1 SEHNR and CDR2 FQNEAQ (reference sequence). The V end lost 2 bases, the J end lost 0 bases, and 12 bases lay between the germline ends. The CDR3 totals 16 residues. The CDR3 nucleotides read TGTGCCAGCAGCTTACGGTTAGCGTCTAGCACAGATACGCAGTATTTT. Translated, it gives CASSLRLASSTDTQYF.

This clone was detected a few times. The germline gene is not matched at one end of the junction; a read error may be the cause. This rearrangement joins TRBV4-3 to TRBJ2-1, with 10 nucleotides matching TRBD2. The CDR3 has 13 amino acids. CDR1 and CDR2 from the germline V gene are LGHNA and YSLEER. CDR3: CASSHPASGSKIF. The CDR3 DNA is TGCGCCAGCAGCCATCCTGCTAGCGGGAGTAAAATCTTC.

The V gene is TRBV28, the J gene TRBJ2-7, with D maybe TRBD2 (6 bases). Trimming took 11 bases from V and 3 from J, leaving 14 bases between them. CDR3 length: 12 amino acids. Per the germline V gene, CDR1 is MDHEN and CDR2 is SYDVKM. Written as DNA, the CDR3 is TGTGCCTCAGCCCAGGAGGGCTACGAGCAGTACTTC. This codes for CASAQEGYEQYF.

V gene TRBV6-5 combines with J gene TRBJ1-5; D gene ambiguous. V was cut by 6 bases and J by 0 bases, with 6 bases left in between. Germline V gene data show CDR1 as MNHEY and CDR2 as SVGAGI. The CDR3 runs 13 residues. CDR3: CASSRDSNQPQHF. CDR3 DNA sequence: TGTGCCAGCAGCCGAGATAGCAATCAGCCCCAGCATTTT.

This clone was found once. The chain employs TRBV9 and TRBJ2-7; 7 bases are shared with TRBD1. The V gene end was trimmed by 1 base and the J gene end by 5 bases; junction bases not matched to a gene: 12. From germline, CDR1 is SGDLS and CDR2 YYNGEE. The CDR3 is 16 residues long. CDR3 residues: CASSVRSGTDVHEQYF. For the CDR3, the DNA is TGTGCCAGCAGCGTAAGGTCCGGGACAGATGTCCACGAGCAGTACTTC.

This clone turned up a few times. The CDR3 DNA is TGTGCCAGCAGCCTGTTCCGGGGGTGGGGAGCTGACGCAGATACGCAGTATTTT. Translating gives CASSLFRGWGADADTQYF. The V gene is TRBV5-4, the J gene TRBJ2-3; D might be TRBD2 (6 bases). V shed 4 bases and J shed 4 bases, with 25 bases lying between them. The CDR3 is 18 amino acids. The germline V gene has CDR1 SGHNT and CDR2 YYREEE (reference sequence).

This clone was seen a few times. V gene TRBV29-1 combines with J gene TRBJ2-7; tentatively, D is TRBD1 (6 bases). From germline, CDR1 is SQVTM and CDR2 ANQGSEA. V was clipped by 7 bases and J by 0 bases, with 16 bases between them. The CDR3 runs 14 residues. The CDR3 DNA is TGCAGCGCCAACGACAGGACCTACTCCTACGAGCAGTACTTC. Protein: CSANDRTYSYEQYF.

This clone has a handful of counts. The V gene is TRBV12-5, the J gene TRBJ2-7; TRBD2 aligns across 10 bases. The CDR3 consists of 15 residues. Germline loops: CDR1 LGHNT, CDR2 FRNRAP. CDR3 region: CEGNMGLASLYEQYF. The CDR3 DNA reads TGTGAAGGGAATATGGGACTAGCGTCCCTGTACGAGCAGTACTTC.

This clone has a handful of counts. This chain joins TRBV4-2 and TRBJ2-5, with 7 bases aligning to TRBD1. CDR3 length: 18 amino acids. Germline assignment: CDR1 LGHNA and CDR2 YNFKEQ. V gave up 1 base and J gave up 1 base; unmatched junction bases: 12. The CDR3 loop reads CASSQGVPPGTVQETQYF. CDR3 in DNA: TGTGCCAGCAGCCAAGGAGTGCCGCCTGGGACAGTCCAAGAGACCCAGTACTTC.

This clone has more than one count but fewer than ten. The chain carries TRBV5-1 and TRBJ2-3; 7 bases map to TRBD1. CDR1 and CDR2 from the germline V gene are SGHRS and YFSETQ. The CDR3 is 15 amino acids. Trimming at V came to 7 bases and at J to 0 bases, leaving 8 bases not matched to a gene. CDR3 region: CASDNRGMSTDTQYF. For the CDR3, the DNA is TGCGCCAGCGATAACAGGGGAATGAGCACAGATACGCAGTATTTT.

This clone was counted only a few times. The chain uses TRBV27 and TRBJ1-6; possible D gene TRBD1, 5 bases. This CDR3 is 14 amino acids long. V was clipped by 6 bases and J by 1 base, with 7 bases between them. Germline V lookup: CDR1 MNHEY, CDR2 SMNVEV (reference sequence). CDR3 sequence: CASSDRSYNSPLHF. The CDR3, as DNA: TGTGCCAGCAGCGACAGATCCTATAATTCACCCCTCCACTTT.

This clone has more than one count but fewer than ten. V and J are TRBV30 and TRBJ1-4; no reliable D call. CDR1 is GTSNPN and CDR2 is SVGIG in the germline V gene (reference sequence). CDR3 size: 13 residues. Trimming took 3 bases from V and 6 from J, leaving 11 bases between them. The CDR3 loop is CAWSRVQHEKLFF. CDR3 nucleotide sequence: TGTGCCTGGAGCCGGGTCCAACATGAAAAACTGTTTTTT. Looking up the rest from reference TRBV30 and TRBJ1-4 gives the full variable domain: SQTIHQWPATLVQPVGSPLSLECTVEGTSNPNLYWYRQAAGRGLQLLFYSVGIGQISSEVPQNLSASRPQDRQFILSSKKLLLSDSGFYLCAWSRVQHEKLFFGSGTQLSVL.